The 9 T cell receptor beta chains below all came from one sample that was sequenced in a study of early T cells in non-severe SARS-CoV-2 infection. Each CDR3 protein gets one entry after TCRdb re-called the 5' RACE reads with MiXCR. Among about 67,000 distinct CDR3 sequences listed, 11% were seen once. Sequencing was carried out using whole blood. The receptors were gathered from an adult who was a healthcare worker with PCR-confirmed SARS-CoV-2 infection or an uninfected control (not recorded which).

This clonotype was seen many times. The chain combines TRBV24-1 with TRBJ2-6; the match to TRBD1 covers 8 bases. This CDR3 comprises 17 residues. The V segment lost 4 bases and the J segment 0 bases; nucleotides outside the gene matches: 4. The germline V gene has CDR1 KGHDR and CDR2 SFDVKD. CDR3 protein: CATSDSGQDSGANVLTF. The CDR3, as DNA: TGTGCCACCAGTGACTCGGGACAGGACTCTGGGGCCAACGTCCTGACTTTC.

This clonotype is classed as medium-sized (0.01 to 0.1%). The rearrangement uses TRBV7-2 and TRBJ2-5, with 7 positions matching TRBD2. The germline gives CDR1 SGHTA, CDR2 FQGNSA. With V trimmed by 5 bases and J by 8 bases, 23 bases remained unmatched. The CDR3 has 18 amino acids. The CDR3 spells CASSPGVQRGPRGGTQYF. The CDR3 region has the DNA TGTGCCAGCAGCCCCGGCGTCCAGCGGGGCCCCCGGGGCGGTACCCAGTACTTC.

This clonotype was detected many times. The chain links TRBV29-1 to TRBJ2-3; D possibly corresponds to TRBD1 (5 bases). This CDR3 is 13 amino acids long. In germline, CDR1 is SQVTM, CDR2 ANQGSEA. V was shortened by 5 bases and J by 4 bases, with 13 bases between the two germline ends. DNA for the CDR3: TGCAGCGTTTTGGGGCAGGGCCCAGATACGCAGTATTTT. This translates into CSVLGQGPDTQYF.

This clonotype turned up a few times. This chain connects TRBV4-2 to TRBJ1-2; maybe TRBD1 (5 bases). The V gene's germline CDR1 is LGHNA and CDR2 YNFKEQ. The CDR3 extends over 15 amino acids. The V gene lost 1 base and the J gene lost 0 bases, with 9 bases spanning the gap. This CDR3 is CASSQVTGANYGYTF. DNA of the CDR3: TGTGCCAGCAGCCAAGTTACAGGAGCTAACTATGGCTACACCTTC.

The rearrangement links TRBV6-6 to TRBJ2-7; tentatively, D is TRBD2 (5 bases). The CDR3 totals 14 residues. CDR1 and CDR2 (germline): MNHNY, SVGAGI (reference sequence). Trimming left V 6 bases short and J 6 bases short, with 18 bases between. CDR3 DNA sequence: TGTGCCAGCAGACTAGTGGCCAGCTCCGGCGAGCAGTACTTC. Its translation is CASRLVASSGEQYF.

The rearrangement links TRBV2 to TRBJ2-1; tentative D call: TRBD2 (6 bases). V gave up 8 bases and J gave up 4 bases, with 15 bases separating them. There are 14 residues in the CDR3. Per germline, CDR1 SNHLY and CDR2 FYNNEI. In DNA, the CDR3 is TGTGCCAGCCGTAACCGGGACTTATACAATGAGCAGTTCTTC. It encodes CASRNRDLYNEQFF.

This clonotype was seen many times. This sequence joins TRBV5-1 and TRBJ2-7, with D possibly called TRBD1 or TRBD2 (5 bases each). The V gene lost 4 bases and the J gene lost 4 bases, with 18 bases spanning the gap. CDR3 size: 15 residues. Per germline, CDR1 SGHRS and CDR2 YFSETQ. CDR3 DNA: TGCGCCAGCAGCCCCGGGACGGCCTTCCTGTACGAGCAGTACTTC. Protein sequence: CASSPGTAFLYEQYF.

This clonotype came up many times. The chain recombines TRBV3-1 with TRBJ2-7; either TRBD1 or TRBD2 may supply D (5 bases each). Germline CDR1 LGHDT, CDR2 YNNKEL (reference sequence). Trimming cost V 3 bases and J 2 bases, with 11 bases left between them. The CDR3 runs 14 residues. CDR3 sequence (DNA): TGTGCCAGCAGCCATTGGGACGGAACCTACGAGCAGTACTTC. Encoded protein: CASSHWDGTYEQYF.

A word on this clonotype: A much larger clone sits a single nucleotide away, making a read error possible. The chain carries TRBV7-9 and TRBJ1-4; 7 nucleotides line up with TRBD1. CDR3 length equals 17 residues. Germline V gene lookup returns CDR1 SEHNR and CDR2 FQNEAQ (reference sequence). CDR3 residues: CVSSQGTAGAGNEKLFF. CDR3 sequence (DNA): TGTGTCAGCAGCCAGGGGACAGCTGGGGCTGGTAATGAAAAACTGTTTTTT.